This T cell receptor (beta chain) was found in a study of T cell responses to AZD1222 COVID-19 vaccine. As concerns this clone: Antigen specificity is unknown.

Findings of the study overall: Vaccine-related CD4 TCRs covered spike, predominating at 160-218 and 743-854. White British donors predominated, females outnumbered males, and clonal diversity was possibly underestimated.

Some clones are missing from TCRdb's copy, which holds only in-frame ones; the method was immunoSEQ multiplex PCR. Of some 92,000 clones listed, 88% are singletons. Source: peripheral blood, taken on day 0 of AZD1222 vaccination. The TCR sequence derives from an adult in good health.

CDR3 loop: CASSLVLAGGPSYNEQFF. As DNA, the CDR3 is TGTGCCAGCAGTTTAGTCCTAGCGGGAGGGCCCTCCTACAATGAGCAGTTCTTC. V is TRBV28 and J is TRBJ2-1; 12 positions match TRBD2. Trimming at V came to 2 bases and at J to 0 bases, leaving 5 bases not matched to a gene. This CDR3 has 18 residues. Germline CDR1 and CDR2: MDHEN and SYDVKM.